This T cell receptor beta chain was sequenced during a study of blood T cell repertoires in COVID-19. Sequencing used immunoSEQ multiplex PCR; TCRdb keeps in-frame clones, though not all of them. The sample yields approximately 150,000 clones, 82% seen once. There are 15 residues in the CDR3. Trimming left V 4 bases short and J 2 bases short, with 14 bases between. Germline lookup yields CDR1 LGHDT and CDR2 YNNKEL (reference sequence). Sequenced: peripheral blood. The source is a human donor with acute or convalescent COVID-19. The donor label of this sample is uncertain. The J gene is TRBJ1-2, the V gene TRBV3-1 (or the pseudogene TRBV3-2); possible D gene TRBD1, 5 bases. The CDR3 loop is CASSPTVQGNYGYTF. The DNA of the CDR3 is TGTGCCAGCAGCCCTACAGTCCAGGGAAACTATGGCTACACCTTC.